This entry lists 22 T cell receptor beta chains sequenced from one sample in a study of naive and memory T cell subsets (dated by TCRdb to about 2017). The library was obtained by UMI-ligation and nested PCR. TCRdb names Illumina MiSeq as the instrument used. To cover both TRBC1 and TRBC2, the beta constant-region primer consisted of an equimolar mix of two oligonucleotides. TCRdb redid the processing of the public reads, applying fastp at Q25 and MiXCR, and retained in-frame beta chains. Identical CDR3 protein sequences are pooled into one entry, listed with their most common genes and DNA. The sample data list tens of thousands of distinct CDR3 sequences, and about an eighth of these were observed just once. Around 21% of the sample is held by the ten biggest clonotypes. The sample comprised effector memory CD4+ T cells from blood. The meaning of the sample's cell subset or site label: effector memory, CD45RA- CD27-. The receptor set was obtained from a human donor in good health.

The chain joins TRBV2 to TRBJ1-2, with 10 bases identical to TRBD1. The CDR3 is made up of 17 amino acids. Germline lookup yields CDR1 SNHLY and CDR2 FYNNEI. V dropped 2 bases and J dropped 4; count of bases not matched to a gene: 10. This CDR3 is CASSETGTGAYVYGYTF. CDR3 DNA: TGTGCCAGCAGTGAAACCGGGACAGGGGCTTACGTCTATGGCTACACCTTC.

The J gene is TRBJ2-7, the V gene TRBV20-1; TRBD2 matches at 13 bases. The V and J ends lost 5 bases and 1 base, in that order; junction bases with no gene match: 11. Germline CDR1 and CDR2: DFQATT and SNEGSKA (reference sequence). This CDR3 spans 17 amino acids. This chain's CDR3 is CSAWTSGSVFPSYEQYF. DNA of the CDR3: TGCAGTGCTTGGACTAGCGGGAGCGTGTTTCCGTCCTACGAGCAGTACTTC.

This clonotype was detected many times. The chain recombines TRBV20-1 with TRBJ2-3; 9 bases are a match to TRBD2. Germline loops: CDR1 DFQATT, CDR2 SNEGSKA (reference sequence). Unmatched junction bases numbered 6, after V lost 5 bases and J lost 3 bases. This CDR3 spans 14 amino acids. CDR3 amino acids: CSAQPGLATDTQYF. CDR3 coding DNA: TGCAGTGCTCAACCGGGACTAGCAACAGATACGCAGTATTTT.

There are many counts of this clonotype. The chain combines TRBV7-9 with TRBJ1-1; possible D gene TRBD1, 6 bases. Germline CDR1 is SEHNR and CDR2 is FQNEAQ (reference sequence). The V end was cut by 1 base, the J end by 0 bases, with 15 bases between. This CDR3 region has 17 residues. CDR3 residues: CASSLGPGTLMNTEAFF. In DNA form, the CDR3 reads TGTGCCAGCAGCTTAGGTCCCGGGACATTGATGAACACTGAAGCTTTCTTT. Supplemented by reference TRBV7-9 and TRBJ1-1, the full variable domain reads DTGVSQNPRHKITKRGQNVTFRCDPISEHNRLYWYRQTLGQGPEFLTYFQNEAQLEKSRLLSDRFSAERPKGSFSTLEIQRTEQGDSAMYLCASSLGPGTLMNTEAFFGQGTRLTVV.

This clonotype has just a few counts. The chain links TRBV28 to TRBJ2-2; TRBD2 might be the D (6 bases). This CDR3 comprises 15 residues. V gave up 3 bases and J gave up 7 bases, with 15 bases separating them. Germline lookup yields CDR1 MDHEN and CDR2 SYDVKM. The DNA of the CDR3 is TGTGCCAGCAGTTTTTCTAGGCTAGCGAACGGGGAGCTGTTTTTT. Protein: CASSFSRLANGELFF.

This clonotype was picked up many times. The rearrangement uses TRBV20-1 and TRBJ2-7; the D gene is possibly TRBD1 (6 bases). The CDR3 totals 13 residues. Germline-derived CDR1 and CDR2 are DFQATT and SNEGSKA (reference sequence). V dropped 2 bases and J dropped 3 bases, with 11 bases sitting between them. The CDR3 nucleotides are TGCAGTGCTAGATCTCGGACAGACTACGAGCAGTACTTC. Translated: CSARSRTDYEQYF.

This sequence joins TRBV4-3 and TRBJ1-2, with TRBD1 matching 8 bases. The length of the CDR3 is 14 residues. The germline V gene has CDR1 LGHNA and CDR2 YSLEER. Trimming took 3 bases from V and 4 from J; bases not matched to a gene: 4. CDR3 DNA sequence: TGCGCCAGCAGCCAGTCACAGGGGGGCTATGGCTACACCTTC. This gives the protein CASSQSQGGYGYTF.

A few counts support this clonotype. The rearrangement links TRBV12-3 or TRBV12-4 to TRBJ1-1, with D possibly matching TRBD1 (6 bases). The CDR3 is 14 amino acids. Trimming pared 1 base from V and 0 bases from J, leaving 6 bases between. In DNA form, the CDR3 reads TGTGCCAGCAGTTTAGACAGGGTGAACACTGAAGCTTTCTTT. Protein product: CASSLDRVNTEAFF.

In its sample, this clonotype ranks as medium-sized. V gene TRBV25-1 combines with J gene TRBJ2-1; TRBD2 matches at 7 bases. The trim removed 6 bases at V and 4 bases at J, leaving 3 bases unmatched. This CDR3 is built from 13 residues. Looked up from germline, CDR1 is MGHDK and CDR2 is SYGVNS. CDR3 amino acids: CASSKGGYNEQFF. The CDR3 DNA is TGTGCCAGCAGCAAGGGAGGGTACAATGAGCAGTTCTTC.

The sample holds one count of this clonotype. The chain links TRBV27 to TRBJ1-2; D remains ambiguous. Germline CDR1 is MNHEY and CDR2 is SMNVEV (reference sequence). Trimming pared 2 bases from V and 5 bases from J, leaving 15 bases between. The CDR3 length is 15 residues. CDR3 region: CASSLTTAGRYGYTF. In DNA, the CDR3 is TGTGCCAGCAGTTTAACGACCGCAGGAAGGTATGGCTACACCTTC.

The chain uses TRBV14 and TRBJ2-1; TRBD1 might be the D (6 bases). CDR1 is SGHDN, CDR2 FVKESK, per germline. The CDR3 runs 15 residues. V was pared by 0 bases and J by 3 bases, with 9 bases between. CDR3 nucleotide sequence: TGTGCCAGCAGCCAAGACGCAGGGGTCTACAATGAGCAGTTCTTC. Protein: CASSQDAGVYNEQFF.

This clonotype was picked up many times. V and J are TRBV6-1 and TRBJ2-2; D is possibly TRBD1 or TRBD2 (6 bases each). The CDR3 is 13 amino acids. With 8 bases removed from V and 5 bases from J, the gap between germline ends came to 12 bases. Germline V gene data show CDR1 as MNHNS and CDR2 as SASEGT. The CDR3: CASRGLRTGELFF. The CDR3 bases are TGTGCCAGCCGGGGGCTTCGGACCGGGGAGCTGTTTTTT.

The sample holds many counts of this clonotype. V and J are TRBV14 and TRBJ2-7, with 7 bases aligning to TRBD2. V was pared by 4 bases and J by 0 bases, with 3 bases of the junction left unmatched. The CDR3 spans 14 residues. Germline lookup yields CDR1 SGHDN and CDR2 FVKESK. In DNA, the CDR3 is TGTGCCAGCAGCCGGGGGGGAAGCTCCTACGAGCAGTACTTC. It is translated as CASSRGGSSYEQYF.

V and J are TRBV6-1 and TRBJ2-7; 7 bases agree with TRBD2. Germline lookup yields CDR1 MNHNS and CDR2 SASEGT. CDR3 length: 15 amino acids. J gave up 2 bases and V 5 bases, and 9 bases lay outside the gene matches. The CDR3 DNA follows: TGTGCCAGCAGTCCCCCCGGGCTAGCGGCCTACGAGCAGTACTTC. Protein sequence: CASSPPGLAAYEQYF.

The J gene is TRBJ1-5, the V gene TRBV6-6; D is unresolved. The CDR3 extends over 15 amino acids. Deletions cut 2 bases from V and 2 bases from J, with 10 bases between. Looked up from germline, CDR1 is MNHNY and CDR2 is SVGAGI (reference sequence). CDR3: CASSYTTAGNQPQHF. The CDR3, as DNA: TGTGCCAGCAGTTACACCACAGCGGGCAATCAGCCCCAGCATTTT.

The chain couples TRBV24-1 to TRBJ2-7; D is uncertain. The CDR3 consists of 13 residues. The germline V gene encodes CDR1 KGHDR and CDR2 SFDVKD. V was cut by 3 bases and J by 5 bases, with 10 bases left in between. CDR3 amino acids: CATSDQVSDEQYF. In DNA, the CDR3 is TGTGCCACCAGTGATCAGGTCTCGGACGAGCAGTACTTC.

The rearrangement links TRBV29-1 to TRBJ1-2; D gene unclear. Between the trimmed V and J ends, which lost 4 bases and 6 bases, there was a span of 9 bases. CDR3 size: 11 residues. Germline V lookup: CDR1 SQVTM, CDR2 ANQGSEA. CDR3 nucleotides: TGCAGCGTTGGGGCAGCGGATGGCTACACCTTC. Translated, it gives CSVGAADGYTF.

The CDR3, as DNA: TGTGCCAGCAGCGCTGCCGGGAGATCGGGTGAAAAACTGTTTTTT. Protein product: CASSAAGRSGEKLFF. The chain combines TRBV11-2 with TRBJ1-4; D is unresolved. In germline, CDR1 is SGHAT, CDR2 FQNNGV. This CDR3 has 15 amino acids. V was pared by 5 bases and J by 7 bases, with 17 bases between.

The V call is TRBV7-3, the J call TRBJ1-1, with TRBD1 identical over 7 bases. Germline V gene lookup returns CDR1 SGHTA and CDR2 FQGTGA. This CDR3 is 14 amino acids long. With 5 bases clipped from V and 6 bases from J, the junction kept 9 bases outside the gene matches. The CDR3 reads CASSRQGSLAEAFF. The CDR3 DNA reads as TGTGCCAGCAGCCGACAGGGTTCTTTGGCTGAAGCTTTCTTT.

The chain recombines TRBV4-1 with TRBJ1-2; weak D call: TRBD1 (6 bases). The CDR3 is 13 amino acids. The germline V gene has CDR1 MGHRA and CDR2 YSYEKL. V lost 7 bases to trimming and J lost 7 bases, with 16 bases between them. CDR3 protein: CASKGGGESGYTF. The CDR3, as DNA: TGCGCCAGCAAGGGGGGGGGGGAGAGTGGCTACACCTTC.

This clonotype was recorded a few times. The V and J genes are TRBV20-1 and TRBJ1-1; TRBD1 agrees at 10 bases. The J segment lost 3 bases and the V segment lost 7 bases, leaving 11 bases of the junction unmatched. Germline V lookup: CDR1 DFQATT, CDR2 SNEGSKA (reference sequence). CDR3 length: 15 residues. The CDR3 spells CSGVIDRGLHTEAFF. CDR3 sequence (DNA): TGCAGTGGGGTAATAGACAGGGGGCTTCACACTGAAGCTTTCTTT.

Ten or more counts support this clonotype. J is TRBJ2-2 and V is TRBV7-9; TRBD2 aligns across 7 bases. The CDR3 length is 16 residues. After removal of 5 bases from V and 2 bases from J, the junction contained 8 bases not matched to a gene. Germline V gives CDR1 SEHNR, CDR2 FQNEAQ (reference sequence). As DNA, the CDR3 is TGTGCCAGCAGCCCCCGGGCTAGCGGTAACACCGGGGAGCTGTTTTTT. It specifies CASSPRASGNTGELFF. Full variable domain (outside the CDR3, taken from reference TRBV7-9 and TRBJ2-2): DTGVSQNPRHKITKRGQNVTFRCDPISEHNRLYWYRQTLGQGPEFLTYFQNEAQLEKSRLLSDRFSAERPKGSFSTLEIQRTEQGDSAMYLCASSPRASGNTGELFFGEGSRLTVL.